This T cell receptor (beta chain) emerged from a study of PD-L1 blockade in urothelial cancer. Study at large: Blood was subjected to analysis at 3 weeks (second dose) and 6 weeks following treatment start. Typically, measured as a median, blood samples had 150,000 or so T cells.

This clone appeared a single time. Trimming stripped 5 bases from V and 1 base from J, with 14 bases between. The V gene's germline CDR1 is SGHTA and CDR2 FQGTGA. The CDR3 runs to 15 residues. This table comes from immunoSEQ multiplex PCR, and its TCRdb copy is limited to in-frame clones, with some not included. The repertoire holds more than 85,000 clones, around 90% seen once, with 0.7% to 0.95% in the top ten. This TCR was sampled from a woman older than 75 with urothelial cancer. The rearrangement uses TRBV7-3 and TRBJ2-5; D gene ambiguous. Sequencing was performed on PBMCs, taken around atezolizumab (anti-PD-L1) treatment. The CDR3 loop is CASSPAAAVQETQYF. The CDR3 DNA follows: TGTGCCAGCAGCCCCGCGGCGGCAGTCCAAGAGACCCAGTACTTC. The full variable domain, in which reference TRBV7-3 and TRBJ2-5 provide the parts outside the CDR3, is GAGVSQTPSNKVTEKGKYVELRCDPISGHTALYWYRQSLGQGPEFLIYFQGTGAADDSGLPNDRFFAVRPEGSVSTLKIQRTERGDSAVYLCASSPAAAVQETQYFGPGTRLLVL.